The 2 T cell receptor beta chains listed next were all sequenced from one sample in a study of T cells after yellow fever vaccination. TCRdb reanalysed the 5' RACE reads using MiXCR and keeps one entry per CDR3 protein. Of 550,000 to 750,000 distinct CDR3 sequences in the sample, about 13% are singletons; the top ten hold about 14%. The sample in question was PBMCs, obtained on the day of the yellow fever booster vaccination. These receptors were taken from a man aged 30 to 45 who received the YFV17D yellow fever vaccine.

J is TRBJ2-3 and V is TRBV27; D uncertain. Germline V lookup: CDR1 MNHEY, CDR2 SMNVEV (reference sequence). The CDR3 length is 14 residues. Trimming cost V 11 bases and J 3 bases, with 18 bases left between them. CDR3 region: CAHYPATRTDTQYF. The CDR3 coding sequence is TGTGCCCATTACCCAGCCACGAGGACAGATACGCAGTATTTT.

This clonotype was observed a handful of times. This chain connects TRBV20-1 to TRBJ2-7; perhaps TRBD1 as D (5 bases). Trimming removed 4 bases at V and 3 bases at J, with 10 bases between. The V gene's germline CDR1 is DFQATT and CDR2 SNEGSKA (reference sequence). CDR3 length equals 12 residues. In nucleotides, the CDR3 is TGCAGTGCTACGGCAGGGATCTACGAGCAGTACTTC. Its translation is CSATAGIYEQYF.